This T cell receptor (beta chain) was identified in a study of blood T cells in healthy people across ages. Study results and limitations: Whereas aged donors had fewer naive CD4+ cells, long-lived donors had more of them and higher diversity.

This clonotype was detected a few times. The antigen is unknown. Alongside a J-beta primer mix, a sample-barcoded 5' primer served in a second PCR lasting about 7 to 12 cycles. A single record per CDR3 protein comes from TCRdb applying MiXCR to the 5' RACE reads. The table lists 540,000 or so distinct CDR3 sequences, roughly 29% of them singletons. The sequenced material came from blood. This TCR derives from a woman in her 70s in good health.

CDR3 amino acids: CASSYSRVRSSYEQYF. The CDR3 bases are TGTGCCAGCAGTTACTCGAGGGTAAGGAGCTCCTACGAGCAGTACTTC. This chain links TRBV6-2 or TRBV6-3 with TRBJ2-7; the D gene is possibly TRBD2 (5 bases). Per the germline V gene, CDR1 is MNHEY and CDR2 is SVGEGT. CDR3 length: 16 residues. Between the trimmed V and J ends, which lost 0 bases and 0 bases, there was a span of 12 bases.